The 16 T cell receptor beta chains below come from one sample, sequenced in a study of quantifying T cell responses using KT2 cells. Study context: RNA was reverse transcribed with TCR alpha and beta constant-region primers.

The cDNA 3' end received a ligated oligonucleotide with a UMI. The first PCR ran roughly 4 cycles with an equimolar RC1.1 and RC1.2 beta primer mix. TCRdb re-derived calls from the UMI-ligation and nested PCR reads in MiXCR, one entry per CDR3 protein. The table records fewer than 45,000 distinct CDR3 sequences, 17% of them present only once. Sequenced input: PBMCs spiked with cells of the T cell clone KT2. The source is a human donor.

V usage is TRBV30 and J usage is TRBJ2-7, with a possible D match to TRBD2 (6 bases). From germline, CDR1 is GTSNPN and CDR2 SVGIG (reference sequence). Trimming pared 8 bases from V and 2 bases from J, leaving 13 bases between. This CDR3 region has 12 residues. The CDR3 DNA reads TGTGCCGCTCCTAGCGCCACCTACGAGCAGTACTTC. Amino acids: CAAPSATYEQYF.

This clonotype was seen many times. The chain has TRBV20-1 and TRBJ1-1; D gene ambiguous. The CDR3 has 11 residues. Germline CDR1 is DFQATT and CDR2 is SNEGSKA (reference sequence). V was shortened by 5 bases and J by 5 bases, with 9 bases between the two germline ends. The CDR3 loop reads CSAETNTEAFF. The DNA of the CDR3 is TGCAGTGCTGAGACAAATACTGAAGCTTTCTTT.

This clonotype has a handful of counts. This CDR3 is CSARDRGAFGNVEAFF. CDR3 sequence (DNA): TGCAGTGCTAGAGATCGAGGAGCCTTCGGAAATGTTGAAGCTTTCTTT. The chain employs TRBV20-1 and TRBJ1-1; D remains ambiguous. The germline CDR1 and CDR2 sequences are DFQATT and SNEGSKA (reference sequence). The CDR3 loop spans 16 amino acids. The ends were cut back, 0 bases at V and 7 bases at J, with 21 bases in the middle.

Only a few counts were recorded for this clonotype. The chain joins TRBV28 to TRBJ2-4; 7 bases align to TRBD1. The CDR3 spans 14 residues. Germline CDR1 is MDHEN and CDR2 is SYDVKM. J was trimmed by 3 bases and V by 8 bases; bases with no gene match: 7. The CDR3 DNA sequence: TGTGCCAGCCAACCAGGGGACAGCAAAAACATTCAGTACTTC. Translated, it gives CASQPGDSKNIQYF.

This clonotype was seen a handful of times. This chain links TRBV29-1 with TRBJ1-4; TRBD1 matches 7 bases. Germline trimming cut 4 bases from V and 8 bases from J; bases unmatched to any gene: 1. The CDR3 totals 11 residues. Germline values: CDR1 SQVTM, CDR2 ANQGSEA. For the CDR3, the DNA is TGCAGCGTTGGACAGGGCGAAAAACTGTTTTTT. It translates to CSVGQGEKLFF.

This clonotype was found a few times. The rearrangement joins TRBV2 to TRBJ1-5, with D possibly TRBD1 on 5 matching bases. The CDR3 has 13 amino acids. The germline gives CDR1 SNHLY, CDR2 FYNNEI. V was shortened by 8 bases and J by 2 bases, with 10 bases between the two germline ends. The CDR3 coding sequence is TGTGCCAGCTCAGGGAGTCGCAATCAGCCCCAGCATTTT. Its protein product is CASSGSRNQPQHF.

This chain connects TRBV2 to TRBJ1-1; perhaps TRBD1 as D (6 bases). Germline CDR1 and CDR2: SNHLY and FYNNEI. The CDR3 runs 14 residues. V was clipped by 11 bases and J by 4 bases, with 20 bases between them. The CDR3 protein is CAHSDRSPGTEAFF. CDR3 coding DNA: TGTGCCCATAGTGACAGGAGCCCTGGCACTGAAGCTTTCTTT. Full variable domain (remainder filled in from reference TRBV2 and TRBJ1-1): EPEVTQTPSHQVTQMGQEVILRCVPISNHLYFYWYRQILGQKVEFLVSFYNNEISEKSEIFDDQFSVERPDGSNFTLKIRSTKLEDSAMYFCAHSDRSPGTEAFFGQGTRLTVV.

This clonotype was observed a handful of times. This sequence joins TRBV27 and TRBJ2-7; TRBD1 is a possible D gene (6 bases). This CDR3 has 14 residues. Germline CDR1 and CDR2: MNHEY and SMNVEV (reference sequence). The V gene lost 0 bases and the J gene lost 4 bases, with 10 bases spanning the gap. As DNA, the CDR3 is TGTGCCAGCAGTTTATCGAAGAGGGGGTACGAGCAGTACTTC. Translation: CASSLSKRGYEQYF.

This clonotype was recorded at least ten times. The CDR3 reads CASSFLLAGLETQYF. CDR3 DNA sequence: TGTGCCAGCAGCTTTCTACTAGCGGGGTTGGAGACCCAGTACTTC. The chain is built from TRBV7-9 and TRBJ2-5; TRBD2 matches 10 bases. This CDR3 region has 15 residues. In germline, CDR1 is SEHNR, CDR2 FQNEAQ (reference sequence). Trimming removed 3 bases from V and 5 bases from J; junction bases left unmatched: 6.

The chain combines TRBV6-6 with TRBJ1-1; possibly TRBD1 for D (6 bases). CDR1 MNHNY and CDR2 SVGAGI come from the germline V gene (reference sequence). Trimming removed 6 bases from V and 0 bases from J, with 11 bases in between. This CDR3 is 14 amino acids long. The CDR3 DNA reads TGTGCCAGCAGGACAGGACAGCTGAACACTGAAGCTTTCTTT. It translates to CASRTGQLNTEAFF.

This clonotype was observed a few times. The V call is TRBV6-2 or TRBV6-3, the J call TRBJ1-1; no clear D. CDR1 is MNHEY and CDR2 is SVGEGT in the germline V gene. V lost 2 bases, J lost 1 base, and 11 bases lay in between. The CDR3 loop spans 15 amino acids. The CDR3 loop reads CASSYNDPSNTEAFF. CDR3 DNA sequence: TGTGCCAGCAGTTACAATGACCCCTCGAACACTGAAGCTTTCTTT.

The rearrangement joins TRBV2 to TRBJ1-1; D unresolved. CDR1 is SNHLY and CDR2 is FYNNEI in the germline V gene. Trimming removed 0 bases from V and 10 bases from J, with 9 bases in between. The CDR3 length is 12 residues. The CDR3 region has the DNA TGTGCCAGCAGTGAAGCGCGGAGAGGAGCTTTCTTT. It codes for CASSEARRGAFF.

This sequence joins TRBV4-1 and TRBJ2-1; possibly TRBD2 for D (6 bases). Germline V gives CDR1 MGHRA, CDR2 YSYEKL. The CDR3 totals 15 residues. Trimming removed 6 bases from V and 5 bases from J, with 17 bases in between. CDR3: CASRRESGGHNEQFF. CDR3 bases: TGCGCCAGCAGACGGGAATCCGGGGGACACAATGAGCAGTTCTTC.

The CDR3 spells CASSLTATRSYEQYF. The CDR3 coding sequence is TGCGCCAGCAGCTTGACCGCTACTCGATCCTACGAGCAGTACTTC. The V and J genes are TRBV5-1 and TRBJ2-7; D remains unclear. There are 15 residues in the CDR3. The germline gives CDR1 SGHRS, CDR2 YFSETQ. V dropped 1 base and J dropped 1 base, with 12 bases sitting between them.

V usage is TRBV5-1 and J usage is TRBJ2-1, with 8 bases fitting TRBD2. Germline V CDR1 and CDR2: SGHRS, YFSETQ. Losses at the gene ends were 3 bases for V and 8 bases for J; bases not matched to a gene: 7. CDR3 size: 14 residues. The CDR3 DNA follows: TGCGCCAGCAGCTCTCGGGGGGGCCGGGATGAGCAGTTCTTC. Its translation: CASSSRGGRDEQFF.

The chain joins TRBV12-3 or TRBV12-4 to TRBJ1-1; D possibly corresponds to TRBD1 (5 bases). CDR3 length: 15 amino acids. V was clipped by 1 base and J by 3 bases, with 12 bases between them. CDR3 sequence reads: CASSLGLARDTEAFF. The CDR3 DNA reads as TGTGCCAGCAGTTTAGGGCTCGCCAGGGACACTGAAGCTTTCTTT.